One and the same sample provided the 20 T cell receptor beta chains below, sequenced in a study of shared clonotypes between healthy human individuals. Method: immunoSEQ multiplex PCR; TCRdb's copy keeps in-frame clones and lacks some. The sample has around 200,000 clones; around 63% are singletons. The material sequenced was memory CD4+ T cells sorted from blood. The subset denotes: CD45RA-negative fraction. The receptors were sampled from a man aged 25 to 40 in good health.

The rearrangement uses TRBV29-1 and TRBJ1-1, with a tentative D call TRBD1 (5 bases). With 7 bases removed from V and 11 bases from J, the gap between germline ends came to 23 bases. CDR3 length equals 13 residues. In germline, CDR1 is SQVTM, CDR2 ANQGSEA. CDR3 bases: TGCAGCGCCGTGGGGACTCCCCCCCCTCGGGCTTTCTTT. Amino acid sequence: CSAVGTPPPRAFF.

V and J are TRBV29-1 and TRBJ1-4; D gene unclear. The germline V gene encodes CDR1 SQVTM and CDR2 ANQGSEA. The length of the CDR3 is 14 residues. Between the trimmed V and J ends, which lost 3 bases and 8 bases, there was a span of 16 bases. CDR3 residues: CSVEVGNAGEKLFF. CDR3 nucleotides: TGCAGCGTTGAGGTGGGCAACGCTGGGGAAAAACTGTTTTTT.

The rearrangement joins TRBV5-8 to TRBJ1-5; D is ambiguous. CDR1 and CDR2 (germline): SGHTS, YDEGEE. The CDR3 extends over 13 amino acids. Between the trimmed V and J ends, which lost 7 bases and 5 bases, there was a span of 13 bases. The CDR3 DNA is TGTGCCAGCTTCCGGACGGGAGATCAGCCCCAGCATTTT. Its protein product is CASFRTGDQPQHF.

This chain joins TRBV6-6 and TRBJ1-5, with 7 nucleotides matching TRBD1. The CDR3 has 15 residues. Germline CDR1 reads MNHNY; CDR2 reads SVGAGI (reference sequence). The trim removed 7 bases at V and 2 bases at J, leaving 8 bases unmatched. The chain's CDR3 is CASKREGAGNQPQHF. DNA of the CDR3: TGTGCCAGCAAAAGGGAGGGGGCGGGCAATCAGCCCCAGCATTTT.

The rearrangement uses TRBV7-6 and TRBJ2-1, with 7 bases identical to TRBD1. Germline CDR1 is SGHVS and CDR2 is FNYEAQ. V lost 8 bases and J lost 6; bases outside the gene matches: 4. The CDR3 consists of 12 residues. For the CDR3, the DNA is TGTGCCAGCGGGCCAGGGGGCAATGAGCAGTTCTTC. This sequence encodes CASGPGGNEQFF.

This clone was found a few times. This sample also contains other DNA sequences that code for the same CDR3. This rearrangement joins TRBV5-1 to TRBJ1-1; 9 bases align to TRBD1. The CDR3 runs 14 residues. The germline V gene has CDR1 SGHRS and CDR2 YFSETQ. The J segment lost 2 bases and the V segment lost 3 bases, leaving 2 bases of the junction unmatched. CDR3 in amino acids: CASSWTGANTEAFF. The CDR3 DNA follows: TGCGCCAGCAGCTGGACAGGGGCCAACACTGAAGCTTTCTTT.

The chain couples TRBV18 to TRBJ2-1; 14 nucleotides agree with TRBD2. CDR3 size: 16 residues. The V gene end was trimmed by 2 bases and the J gene end by 4 bases; junction bases not matched to a gene: 1. In germline, CDR1 is KGHSH, CDR2 LQKENI. This chain's CDR3 is CASSPGTSGSYNEQFF. CDR3 DNA: TGTGCCAGCTCACCAGGGACTAGCGGGAGTTACAATGAGCAGTTCTTC.

This clone was counted ten times or more. This chain connects TRBV28 to TRBJ1-2; D ambiguous. Germline V gene sequence: CDR1 MDHEN, CDR2 SYDVKM. CDR3 length: 10 residues. Trimming removed 6 bases from V and 7 bases from J, with 6 bases in between. As DNA, the CDR3 is TGTGCCAGCAGGGGTTCTGGCTACACCTTC. Its translation: CASRGSGYTF.

This clone appeared many times. This rearrangement joins TRBV10-2 to TRBJ2-3; maybe TRBD1 (7 bases). The CDR3 has 17 amino acids. Germline V gives CDR1 WSHSY, CDR2 SAAADI. The V end was cut by 3 bases, the J end by 6 bases, with 22 bases between. The CDR3 spells CASSDFGGTVFSDTQYF. The CDR3 DNA reads as TGCGCCAGCAGTGATTTTGGGGGGACAGTGTTCTCCGATACGCAGTATTTT.

This chain joins TRBV7-9 and TRBJ1-1, with D tentatively TRBD1 (5 bases). The ends were cut back, 2 bases at V and 6 bases at J, with 10 bases in the middle. Germline V lookup: CDR1 SEHNR, CDR2 FQNEAQ (reference sequence). The CDR3 runs to 13 residues. The CDR3: CASSLQGSSEAFF. Written as DNA, the CDR3 is TGTGCCAGCAGCTTACAGGGTTCCTCTGAAGCTTTCTTT. The whole variable domain, remainder taken from reference TRBV7-9 and TRBJ1-1, is DTGVSQNPRHKITKRGQNVTFRCDPISEHNRLYWYRQTLGQGPEFLTYFQNEAQLEKSRLLSDRFSAERPKGSFSTLEIQRTEQGDSAMYLCASSLQGSSEAFFGQGTRLTVV.

The chain recombines TRBV7-9 with TRBJ2-5; weak D call: TRBD1 (6 bases). The CDR3 spans 16 residues. The V end was cut by 1 base, the J end by 2 bases, with 14 bases between. The germline V gene has CDR1 SEHNR and CDR2 FQNEAQ (reference sequence). The CDR3 region is CASSLVDARGQETQYF. The DNA for the CDR3 is TGTGCCAGCAGCTTAGTAGACGCCAGGGGACAAGAGACCCAGTACTTC.

There are a few counts of this clone. The rearrangement uses TRBV6-1 and TRBJ2-7; D remains unclear. The CDR3 loop spans 13 amino acids. V dropped 4 bases and J dropped 2 bases, with 9 bases sitting between them. From germline, CDR1 is MNHNS and CDR2 SASEGT. The CDR3 bases are TGTGCCAGCAGTGCGGGTCACACCTACGAGCAGTACTTC. Translating it yields CASSAGHTYEQYF.

The chain has TRBV28 and TRBJ2-7; D tentatively fits TRBD1 or TRBD2 (6 bases each). The germline V gene encodes CDR1 MDHEN and CDR2 SYDVKM. The CDR3 has 15 amino acids. The V and J ends lost 8 bases and 5 bases respectively, with 22 bases between them. The CDR3 sequence is CASATWGALGNEQYF. The CDR3 nucleotides are TGTGCCAGCGCAACCTGGGGGGCCCTCGGGAACGAGCAGTACTTC.

This CDR3 is CATSRDQGSGYNEQFF. The CDR3 DNA reads as TGTGCCACCAGCAGAGATCAGGGATCGGGGTACAATGAGCAGTTCTTC. The chain employs TRBV15 and TRBJ2-1, with D perhaps given as TRBD1 or TRBD2 (5 bases each). Trimming removed 0 bases from V and 4 bases from J, with 13 bases in between. CDR3 length: 16 residues. Germline loops: CDR1 LNHNV, CDR2 YYDKDF (reference sequence).

The chain has TRBV27 and TRBJ2-3, with a tentative D call TRBD2 (6 bases). The CDR3 sequence is 13 residues long. Between the trimmed V and J ends, which lost 3 bases and 6 bases, there was a span of 10 bases. Looked up from germline, CDR1 is MNHEY and CDR2 is SMNVEV (reference sequence). CDR3 nucleotides: TGTGCCAGCAGTTTCGACCTAGCGGATACGCAGTATTTT. Residues: CASSFDLADTQYF.

V usage is TRBV15 and J usage is TRBJ2-1; D might be TRBD1 (5 bases). The CDR3 has 17 amino acids. Germline-derived CDR1 and CDR2 are LNHNV and YYDKDF (reference sequence). V lost 1 base and J lost 5, with 18 bases in between. The DNA for the CDR3 is TGTGCCACCAGCAGAGCAAGATCGGTGGTACAGGACAATGAGCAGTTCTTC. It translates to CATSRARSVVQDNEQFF. Variable domain in full (rest from reference TRBV15 and TRBJ2-1): DAMVIQNPRYQVTQFGKPVTLSCSQTLNHNVMYWYQQKSSQAPKLLFHYYDKDFNNEADTPDNFQSRRPNTSFCFLDIRSPGLGDTAMYLCATSRARSVVQDNEQFFGPGTRLTVL.

The gene calls are TRBV13 and TRBJ2-3; 10 bases are a match to TRBD2. The CDR3 is made up of 16 amino acids. The germline CDR1 and CDR2 sequences are PRHDT and FYEKMQ (reference sequence). The V gene end was trimmed by 5 bases and the J gene end by 0 bases; junction bases not matched to a gene: 5. As DNA, the CDR3 is TGTGCCAGCAGCGGGCGGACTAGCGGAAGCACAGATACGCAGTATTTT. The encoded protein is CASSGRTSGSTDTQYF.

The V gene is TRBV4-1, the J gene TRBJ1-1; tentatively, D is TRBD1 (5 bases). V lost 0 bases and J lost 7, with 15 bases in between. Germline lookup yields CDR1 MGHRA and CDR2 YSYEKL. The CDR3 has 15 amino acids. CDR3 sequence (DNA): TGCGCCAGCAGCCAAGATCGTGGGGGGACCTTTGAAGCTTTCTTT. Protein sequence: CASSQDRGGTFEAFF.

The count of this clone is one. The chain links TRBV5-4 to TRBJ2-7, with 9 bases lining up with TRBD1. Germline V CDR1 and CDR2: SGHNT, YYREEE (reference sequence). The CDR3 extends over 14 amino acids. Trimming removed 10 bases from V and 5 bases from J; junction bases left unmatched: 13. CDR3 DNA sequence: TGTGCCGGGTCCCTCCGGGACAGGGCTGACGAGCAGTACTTC. Translated, it gives CAGSLRDRADEQYF.

The rearrangement joins TRBV5-1 to TRBJ2-4; TRBD2 might be the D (5 bases). V was trimmed by 4 bases and J by 9 bases, leaving 14 bases between them. This CDR3 has 13 residues. CDR1 and CDR2 from the germline V gene are SGHRS and YFSETQ. CDR3: CASSADSGAIQYF. DNA of the CDR3: TGCGCCAGCAGCGCGGACTCCGGTGCCATTCAGTACTTC.